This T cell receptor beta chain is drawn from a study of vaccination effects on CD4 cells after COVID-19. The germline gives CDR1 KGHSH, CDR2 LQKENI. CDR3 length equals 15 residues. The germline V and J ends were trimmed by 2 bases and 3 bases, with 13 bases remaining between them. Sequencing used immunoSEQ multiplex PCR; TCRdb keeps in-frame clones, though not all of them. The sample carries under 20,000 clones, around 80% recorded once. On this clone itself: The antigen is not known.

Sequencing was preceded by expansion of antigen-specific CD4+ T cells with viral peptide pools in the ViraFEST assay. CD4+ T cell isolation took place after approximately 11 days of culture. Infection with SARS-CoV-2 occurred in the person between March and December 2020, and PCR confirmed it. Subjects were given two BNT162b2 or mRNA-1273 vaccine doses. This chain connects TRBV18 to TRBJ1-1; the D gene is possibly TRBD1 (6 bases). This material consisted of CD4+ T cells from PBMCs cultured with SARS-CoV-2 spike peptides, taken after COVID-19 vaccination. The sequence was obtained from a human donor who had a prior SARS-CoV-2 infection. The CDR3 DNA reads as TGTGCCAGCTCACCAACGACAGGTTTAGACACTGAAGCTTTCTTT. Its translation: CASSPTTGLDTEAFF.